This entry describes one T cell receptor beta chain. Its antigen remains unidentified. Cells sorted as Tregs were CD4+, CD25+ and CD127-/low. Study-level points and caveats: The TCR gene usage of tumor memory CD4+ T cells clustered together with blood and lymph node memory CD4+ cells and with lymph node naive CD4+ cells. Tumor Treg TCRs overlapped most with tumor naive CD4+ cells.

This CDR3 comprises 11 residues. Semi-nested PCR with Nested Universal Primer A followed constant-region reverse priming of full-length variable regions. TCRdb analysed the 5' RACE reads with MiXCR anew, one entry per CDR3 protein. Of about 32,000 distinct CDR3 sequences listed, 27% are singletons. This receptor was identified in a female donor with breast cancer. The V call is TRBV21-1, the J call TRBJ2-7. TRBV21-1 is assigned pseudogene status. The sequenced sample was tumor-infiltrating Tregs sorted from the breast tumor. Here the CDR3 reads CASSNGDPQYF. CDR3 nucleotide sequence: TGTGCCAGCAGCAACGGGGATCCGCAGTACTTC.